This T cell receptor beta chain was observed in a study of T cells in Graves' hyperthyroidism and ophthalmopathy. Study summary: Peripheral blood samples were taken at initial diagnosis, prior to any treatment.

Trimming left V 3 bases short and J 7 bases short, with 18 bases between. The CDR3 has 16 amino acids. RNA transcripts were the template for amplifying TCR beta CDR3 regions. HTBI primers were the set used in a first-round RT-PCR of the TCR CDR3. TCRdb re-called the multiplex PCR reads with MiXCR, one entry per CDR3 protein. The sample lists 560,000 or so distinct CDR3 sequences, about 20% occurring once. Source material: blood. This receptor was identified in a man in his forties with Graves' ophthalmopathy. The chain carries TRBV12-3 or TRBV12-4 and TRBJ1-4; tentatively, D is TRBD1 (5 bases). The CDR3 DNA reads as TGTGCCAGCAGTTTTTGGGGACCGGAGTTAGGTGAAAAACTGTTTTTT. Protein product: CASSFWGPELGEKLFF.